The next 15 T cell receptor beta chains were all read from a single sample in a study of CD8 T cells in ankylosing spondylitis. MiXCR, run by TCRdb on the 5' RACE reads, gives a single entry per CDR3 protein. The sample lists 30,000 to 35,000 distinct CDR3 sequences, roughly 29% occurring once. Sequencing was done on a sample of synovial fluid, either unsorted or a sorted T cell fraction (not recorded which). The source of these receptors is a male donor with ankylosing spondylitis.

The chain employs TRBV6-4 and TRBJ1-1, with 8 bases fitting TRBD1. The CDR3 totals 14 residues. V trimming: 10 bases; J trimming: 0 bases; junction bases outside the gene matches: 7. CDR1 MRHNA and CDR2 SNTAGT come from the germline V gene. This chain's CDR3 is CATRDRPLNTEAFF. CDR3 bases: TGTGCCACCAGGGACAGGCCCTTGAACACTGAAGCTTTCTTT.

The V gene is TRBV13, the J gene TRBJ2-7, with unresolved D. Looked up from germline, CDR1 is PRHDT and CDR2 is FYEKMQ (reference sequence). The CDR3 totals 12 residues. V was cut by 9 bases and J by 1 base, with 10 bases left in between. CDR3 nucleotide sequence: TGTGCCAGTGGATTACGTTCCTACGAGCAGTACTTC. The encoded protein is CASGLRSYEQYF.

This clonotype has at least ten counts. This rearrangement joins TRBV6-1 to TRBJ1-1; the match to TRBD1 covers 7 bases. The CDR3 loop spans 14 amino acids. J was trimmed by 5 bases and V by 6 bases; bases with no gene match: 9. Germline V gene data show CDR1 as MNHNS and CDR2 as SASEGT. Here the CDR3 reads CASRLEGAGTEAFF. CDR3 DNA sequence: TGTGCCAGCAGGCTTGAGGGGGCAGGGACTGAAGCTTTCTTT.

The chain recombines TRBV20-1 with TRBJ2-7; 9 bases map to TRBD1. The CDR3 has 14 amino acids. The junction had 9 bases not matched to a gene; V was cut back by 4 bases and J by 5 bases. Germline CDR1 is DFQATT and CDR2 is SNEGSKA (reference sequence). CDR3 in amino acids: CSAKTGTGFHEQYF. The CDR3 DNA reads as TGCAGTGCTAAAACCGGGACAGGGTTCCACGAGCAGTACTTC.

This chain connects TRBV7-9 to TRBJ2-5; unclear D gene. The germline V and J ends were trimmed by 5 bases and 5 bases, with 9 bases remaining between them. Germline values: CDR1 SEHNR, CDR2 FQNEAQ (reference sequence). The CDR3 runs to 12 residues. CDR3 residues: CASSPERETQYF. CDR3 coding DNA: TGTGCCAGCAGCCCAGAGAGGGAGACCCAGTACTTC.

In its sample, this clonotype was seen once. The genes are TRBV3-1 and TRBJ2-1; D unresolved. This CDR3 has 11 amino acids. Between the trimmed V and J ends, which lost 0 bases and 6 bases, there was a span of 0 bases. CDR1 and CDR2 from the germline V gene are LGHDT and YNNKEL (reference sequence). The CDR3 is CASSQDNEQFF. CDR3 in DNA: TGTGCCAGCAGCCAAGACAATGAGCAGTTCTTC.

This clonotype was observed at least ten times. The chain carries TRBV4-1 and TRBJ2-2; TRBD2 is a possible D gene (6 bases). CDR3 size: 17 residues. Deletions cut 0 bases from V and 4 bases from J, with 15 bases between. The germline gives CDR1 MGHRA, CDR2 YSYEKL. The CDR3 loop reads CASSQDLVTRVTGELFF. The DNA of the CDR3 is TGCGCCAGCAGCCAAGATCTCGTGACTAGGGTCACCGGGGAGCTGTTTTTT.

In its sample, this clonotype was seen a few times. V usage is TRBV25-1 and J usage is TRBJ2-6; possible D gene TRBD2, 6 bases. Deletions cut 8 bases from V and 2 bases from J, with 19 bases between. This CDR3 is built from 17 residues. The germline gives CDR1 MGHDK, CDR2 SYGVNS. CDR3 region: CASGPTGSLAGANVLTF. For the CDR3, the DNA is TGTGCCAGCGGTCCAACCGGGAGTCTTGCTGGGGCCAACGTCCTGACTTTC.

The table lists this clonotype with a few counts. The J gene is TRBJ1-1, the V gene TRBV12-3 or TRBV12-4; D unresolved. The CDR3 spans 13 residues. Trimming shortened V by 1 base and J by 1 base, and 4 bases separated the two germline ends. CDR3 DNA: TGTGCCAGCAGTTTAGAACGGAACACTGAAGCTTTCTTT. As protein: CASSLERNTEAFF.

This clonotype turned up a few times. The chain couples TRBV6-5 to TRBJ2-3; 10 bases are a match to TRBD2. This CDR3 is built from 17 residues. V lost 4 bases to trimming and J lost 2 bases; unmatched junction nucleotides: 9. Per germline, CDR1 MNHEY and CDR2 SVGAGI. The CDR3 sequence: CASSFRRLAGATDTQYF. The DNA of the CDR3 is TGTGCCAGCAGTTTCCGTCGACTAGCGGGTGCCACAGATACGCAGTATTTT.

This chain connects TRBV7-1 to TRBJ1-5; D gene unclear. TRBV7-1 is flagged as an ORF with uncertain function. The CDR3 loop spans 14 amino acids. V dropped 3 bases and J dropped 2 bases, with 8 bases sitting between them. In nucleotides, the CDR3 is TGTGCCAGCAGCTCCGAAGTGGGCAATCAGCCCCAGCATTTT. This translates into CASSSEVGNQPQHF.

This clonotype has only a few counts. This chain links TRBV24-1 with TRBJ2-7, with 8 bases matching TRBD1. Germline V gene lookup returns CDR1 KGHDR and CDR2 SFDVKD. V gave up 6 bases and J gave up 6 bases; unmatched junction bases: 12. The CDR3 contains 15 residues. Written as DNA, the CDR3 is TGTGCCACCAGTCTTCGCAGGGGGCCCCCGGGCGAGCAGTACGTC. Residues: CATSLRRGPPGEQYV.

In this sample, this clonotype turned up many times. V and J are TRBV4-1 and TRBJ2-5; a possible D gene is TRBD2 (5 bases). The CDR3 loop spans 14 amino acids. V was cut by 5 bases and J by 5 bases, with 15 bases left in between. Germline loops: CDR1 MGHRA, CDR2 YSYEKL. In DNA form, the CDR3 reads TGCGCCAGCAGCTTGGAGAGGGTTGGGGAGACCCAGTACTTC. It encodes CASSLERVGETQYF.

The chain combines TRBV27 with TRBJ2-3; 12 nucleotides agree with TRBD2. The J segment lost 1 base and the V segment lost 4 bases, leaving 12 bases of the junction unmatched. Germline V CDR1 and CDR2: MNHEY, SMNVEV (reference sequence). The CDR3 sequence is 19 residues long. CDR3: CASSSLSLAGGGRTDTQYF. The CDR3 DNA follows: TGTGCCAGCAGTTCCCTTAGTCTAGCGGGAGGGGGTCGCACAGATACGCAGTATTTT.

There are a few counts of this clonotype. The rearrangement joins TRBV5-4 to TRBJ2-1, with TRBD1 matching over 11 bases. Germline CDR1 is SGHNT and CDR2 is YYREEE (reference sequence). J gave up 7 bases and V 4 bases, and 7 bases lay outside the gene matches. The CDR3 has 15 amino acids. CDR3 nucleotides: TGTGCCAGCAGCCCCGGGACAGGGGGTGAAAATGAGCAGTTCTTC. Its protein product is CASSPGTGGENEQFF.